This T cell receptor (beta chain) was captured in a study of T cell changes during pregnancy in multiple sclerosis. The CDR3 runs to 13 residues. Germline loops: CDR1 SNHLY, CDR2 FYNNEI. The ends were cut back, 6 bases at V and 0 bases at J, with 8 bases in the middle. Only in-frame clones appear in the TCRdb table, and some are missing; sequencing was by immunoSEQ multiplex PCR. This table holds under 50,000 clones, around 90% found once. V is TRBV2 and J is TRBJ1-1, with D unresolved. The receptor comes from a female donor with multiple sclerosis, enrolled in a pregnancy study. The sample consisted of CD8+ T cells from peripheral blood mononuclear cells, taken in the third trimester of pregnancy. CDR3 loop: CASSPGMNTEAFF. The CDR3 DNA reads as TGTGCCAGCAGCCCGGGGATGAACACTGAAGCTTTCTTT. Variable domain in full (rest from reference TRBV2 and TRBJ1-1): EPEVTQTPSHQVTQMGQEVILRCVPISNHLYFYWYRQILGQKVEFLVSFYNNEISEKSEIFDDQFSVERPDGSNFTLKIRSTKLEDSAMYFCASSPGMNTEAFFGQGTRLTVV.